The rows below give T cell receptor beta chains drawn from one sample of a study of glioma-infiltrating T cells. MiXCR was run by TCRdb on the multiplex PCR reads, yielding one entry per CDR3 protein. The sample holds over 3,500 distinct CDR3 sequences, around 21% seen once. The sample comprised glioma tissue, nonneoplastic brain tissue, or PBMCs (not recorded which). These receptors came from a human donor with low-grade glioma or glioblastoma, undergoing nonglioma brain surgery, or in good health (not recorded which). CDR3s include the opening cysteine and the closing phenylalanine or tryptophan. D genes are given only for firm matches. A row's size may be missing; if present it is once, few, many or a size class.

clone size | CDR3 length | D gene | J gene | V gene | CDR3 protein | CDR3 DNA
. | 13 | . | TRBJ1-2 | TRBV29-1 | CSVVDTSIYGYTF | TGCAGCGTCGTCGACACAAGCATCTATGGCTACACCTTC
many | 14 | . | TRBJ2-3 | TRBV18 | CASSPWEKVDTQYF | TGTGCCAGCTCACCGTGGGAGAAGGTAGATACGCAGTATTTT
many | 17 | TRBD2 | TRBJ2-1 | TRBV4-1 | CASSPLNERGNYNEQFF | TGCGCCAGCAGCCCCCTTAACGAGCGGGGAAACTACAATGAGCAGTTCTTC
medium-sized | 13 | . | TRBJ1-1 | TRBV24-1 | CASGQPRGTEAFF | TGTGCCTCAGGACAGCCGCGAGGCACTGAAGCTTTCTTT
many | 17 | TRBD1 | TRBJ1-3 | TRBV7-9 | CASSLAGGRGPGNTIYF | TGTGCCAGCAGCTTAGCCGGAGGCAGGGGGCCTGGAAACACCATATATTTT
many | 14 | . | TRBJ2-5 | TRBV7-9 | CASSGQGIEETQYF | TGTGCCAGCAGCGGACAAGGGATAGAAGAGACCCAGTACTTC
many | 20 | TRBD2 | TRBJ2-1 | TRBV28 | CASRRSPGLALGRGYNEQFF | TGTGCCAGCAGACGTTCCCCGGGACTAGCGTTGGGCAGGGGCTACAATGAGCAGTTCTTC
many | 13 | . | TRBJ2-2 | TRBV7-8 | CASSLGETGELFF | TGTGCCAGCAGCTTAGGCGAAACCGGGGAGCTGTTTTTT
many | 15 | TRBD1 | TRBJ1-2 | TRBV9 | CASSPGQGAYYGYTF | TGTGCCAGCAGCCCGGGACAGGGGGCCTACTATGGCTACACCTTC
. | 15 | . | TRBJ2-6 | TRBV7-8 | CAGSPRESRANVLTF | TGTGCCGGCAGTCCCAGGGAATCTAGGGCCAACGTCCTGACTTTC
medium-sized | 15 | . | TRBJ2-5 | TRBV11-2 | CASSSNVVAQGTQYF | TGTGCCAGCAGCTCCAATGTGGTGGCCCAAGGGACCCAGTACTTC
. | 12 | . | TRBJ1-1 | TRBV29-1 | CSVLGSRTEAFF | TGCAGCGTCCTTGGATCGAGGACTGAAGCTTTCTTT
few | 14 | . | TRBJ1-1 | TRBV5-6 | CASSSLRGHPEAFF | TGTGCCAGCAGCTCCCTCAGGGGACACCCTGAAGCTTTCTTT
. | 14 | TRBD1 | TRBJ2-2 | TRBV5-1 | CAGSRQGETGELFF | TGCGCCGGCAGCCGACAGGGGGAAACCGGGGAGCTGTTTTTT
medium-sized | 13 | TRBD1 | TRBJ1-2 | TRBV28 | CASSRTGAYGYTF | TGTGCCAGCAGCCGAACAGGGGCCTATGGCTACACCTTC
many | 16 | TRBD2 | TRBJ2-5 | TRBV11-2 | CASSVMTSEPWETQYF | TGTGCCAGCAGCGTGATGACTAGCGAACCTTGGGAGACCCAGTACTTC
medium-sized | 16 | TRBD2 | TRBJ2-4 | TRBV20-1 | CSARDPTSGGGNIQYF | TGCAGTGCTAGAGATCCGACTAGCGGGGGAGGTAACATTCAGTACTTC
many | 14 | . | TRBJ2-3 | TRBV19 | CASSTSGNTDTQYF | TGTGCCAGTAGTACATCAGGGAACACAGATACGCAGTATTTT
few | 15 | TRBD1 | TRBJ1-2 | TRBV29-1 | CSVGDRLDLNYGYTF | TGCAGCGTCGGGGACAGGCTAGACCTTAACTATGGCTACACCTTC
once | 13 | . | TRBJ2-7 | TRBV28 | CASSPLEHCKQYF | TGTGCCAGCAGTCCTCTCGAGCACTGCAAGCAGTACTTC
medium-sized | 15 | TRBD2 | TRBJ2-5 | TRBV20-1 | CSASTAGGGMETQYF | TGCAGTGCTAGTACAGCGGGGGGCGGGATGGAGACCCAGTACTTC
medium-sized | 18 | TRBD2 | TRBJ2-5 | TRBV4-2 | CASSQELAGGRPQETQYF | TGTGCCAGCAGCCAAGAACTAGCGGGGGGTAGACCACAAGAGACCCAGTACTTC
. | 14 | . | TRBJ2-7 | TRBV6-1 | CASSHYANPHEQYF | TGTGCCAGCAGCCACTACGCCAACCCTCACGAGCAGTACTTC
few | 14 | TRBD1 | TRBJ2-5 | TRBV29-1 | CSVVVRGHQETQYF | TGCAGCGTTGTAGTCAGGGGGCACCAAGAGACCCAGTACTTC
large | 16 | TRBD2 | TRBJ2-3 | TRBV20-1 | CSATDPLAGAEDTQYF | TGCAGTGCTACTGATCCCCTAGCGGGGGCGGAAGATACGCAGTATTTT
many | 18 | . | TRBJ2-1 | TRBV14 | CASSQDPSIKPLLNEQFF | TGTGCCAGCAGCCAAGATCCCAGCATCAAACCGCTTTTAAATGAGCAGTTCTTC
large | 16 | . | TRBJ2-3 | TRBV15 | CATSRDPGGSTDTQYF | TGTGCCACCAGCAGAGATCCGGGGGGCAGCACAGATACGCAGTATTTT
large | 15 | . | TRBJ1-1 | TRBV6-1 | CASSNPIDRSSEAFF | TGTGCCAGCAGTAACCCGATTGACAGGTCCAGCGAAGCTTTCTTT
medium-sized | 18 | TRBD1 | TRBJ1-4 | TRBV20-1 | CSARRDRGIRATNEKLFF | TGCAGTGCTAGAAGAGACAGGGGTATAAGGGCGACTAATGAAAAACTGTTTTTT
. | 14 | . | TRBJ1-6 | TRBV19 | CASSLRTNNSPLHF | TGTGCCAGTAGTTTGCGGACAAATAATTCACCCCTCCACTTT
. | 14 | . | TRBJ1-1 | TRBV20-1 | CSALAAADRAEAFF | TGCAGTGCACTGGCCGCGGCCGACCGGGCTGAAGCCTTCTTT
medium-sized | 13 | . | TRBJ2-5 | TRBV28 | CASSFPYQETQYF | TGTGCCAGCAGTTTCCCGTACCAAGAGACCCAGTACTTC
medium-sized | 15 | TRBD2 | TRBJ2-5 | TRBV28 | CASTARLAGRETQYF | TGTGCCAGCACCGCTCGGCTAGCGGGGCGCGAGACCCAGTACTTC
many | 15 | TRBD1 | TRBJ2-7 | TRBV7-9 | CASSGAGTGLYEQYF | TGTGCCAGCAGCGGGGCCGGGACAGGGCTCTACGAGCAGTACTTC
medium-sized | 11 | . | TRBJ1-1 | TRBV2 | CASRTGNQAFF | TGTGCCAGCAGAACAGGAAATCAGGCTTTCTTT
medium-sized | 16 | . | TRBJ2-5 | TRBV7-8 | CASSLEYGTSVGTQYF | TGTGCCAGCAGCTTAGAATACGGGACTTCCGTAGGGACCCAGTACTTC
. | 15 | TRBD2 | TRBJ2-5 | TRBV5-5 | CASSRRGGLGETQYF | TGTGCCAGCAGCCGACGGGGGGGCCTTGGAGAGACCCAGTACTTC
. | 15 | TRBD1 | TRBJ2-5 | TRBV27 | CAGSPDRGRRETQYF | TGCGCCGGCAGTCCGGACAGGGGGCGGCGAGAGACCCAGTACTTC
. | 12 | TRBD1 | TRBJ2-5 | TRBV6-1 | CASSRQGATQYF | TGTGCCAGCAGTCGACAGGGAGCGACCCAGTACTTC
. | 18 | TRBD1 | TRBJ2-1 | TRBV6-2/TRBV6-3 | CASSRRRTGTGGGNEQFF | TGTGCCAGCAGCAGAAGAAGGACCGGGACAGGGGGGGGCAATGAGCAATTCTTC